This record concerns one T cell receptor (beta chain) sequence. The data originate from a study of OX40 agonist ivuxolimab in advanced cancers. Some clones are missing from TCRdb's copy, which holds only in-frame ones; the method was immunoSEQ multiplex PCR. The sample has 45,000 or so clones; roughly four fifths are singletons. The receptor comes from an adult with an advanced solid tumor such as melanoma, head and neck, liver or kidney cancer. Here the sequenced sample was CD4+ or CD8+ T cells sorted from blood, taken in a trial of the OX40 agonist ivuxolimab.

CDR3 nucleotide sequence: TGTGCCAGCTCACCACCGTCGACAGGGTCTAACACTGAAGCTTTCTTT. As protein: CASSPPSTGSNTEAFF. The chain employs TRBV18 and TRBJ1-1; 7 positions match TRBD1. Losses at the gene ends were 0 bases for V and 2 bases for J; bases not matched to a gene: 6. The CDR3 runs to 16 residues. Germline CDR1 and CDR2: KGHSH and LQKENI.